A single sample gave rise to the 29 T cell receptor beta chains below, sequenced in a study of T-cell reconstitution after alpha-beta-depleted transplantation in children. Unique molecular identifiers were incorporated into the prepared TCRbeta library. TCRdb reprocessed the PCR reads with MiXCR, giving one entry per CDR3 protein. Of fewer than 400,000 distinct CDR3 sequences listed, roughly 22% are singletons. The sample here was PBMCs from the stem cell graft donor, taken from the stem cell graft. These TCRs come from a human donor who donated a stem cell graft to a child with acute myeloid leukemia.

The J gene is TRBJ2-7, the V gene TRBV28; tentative D call: TRBD1 (6 bases). This CDR3 has 16 residues. Germline V CDR1 and CDR2: MDHEN, SYDVKM. Trimming pared 4 bases from V and 0 bases from J, leaving 16 bases between. CDR3 bases: TGTGCCAGCAGTTCGACAGGAACCCCCCTCTCCTACGAGCAGTACTTC. It specifies CASSSTGTPLSYEQYF.

The gene calls are TRBV7-3 and TRBJ2-7; D might be TRBD1 (6 bases). Germline CDR1 SGHTA, CDR2 FQGTGA. The length of the CDR3 is 13 residues. Deletions cut 3 bases from V and 11 bases from J, with 17 bases between. The CDR3 sequence is CASSLGTRDKEYF. The DNA for the CDR3 is TGTGCCAGCAGCTTGGGGACCCGGGACAAGGAGTACTTC.

The sample holds a few counts of this clonotype. V and J are TRBV11-2 and TRBJ2-6; D uncertain. The CDR3 runs 15 residues. The V gene's germline CDR1 is SGHAT and CDR2 FQNNGV. V shed 4 bases and J shed 3 bases, with 10 bases lying between them. CDR3 sequence reads: CASSSGADGANVLTF. CDR3 sequence (DNA): TGTGCCAGCAGCTCAGGCGCGGATGGGGCCAACGTCCTGACTTTC.

The chain is built from TRBV20-1 and TRBJ2-1; 7 bases are shared with TRBD1. This CDR3 region has 13 residues. Germline V gives CDR1 DFQATT, CDR2 SNEGSKA (reference sequence). V lost 6 bases and J lost 2; bases outside the gene matches: 4. In nucleotides, the CDR3 is TGCAGTGCCCTAGGGGGCCCCTACAATGAGCAGTTCTTC. Translation: CSALGGPYNEQFF.

V and J are TRBV6-5 and TRBJ2-1; 8 bases match TRBD1. Trimming removed 5 bases from V and 13 bases from J; junction bases left unmatched: 4. CDR1 MNHEY and CDR2 SVGAGI come from the germline V gene. This CDR3 region has 11 residues. The DNA of the CDR3 is TGTGCCAGCAGTGAAGGACAGGGTCAGTTCTTC. Translating gives CASSEGQGQFF.

The J gene is TRBJ2-1, the V gene TRBV5-1; D gene ambiguous. The CDR3 length is 13 residues. The V end lost 4 bases, the J end lost 12 bases, and 17 bases lay between the germline ends. Looked up from germline, CDR1 is SGHRS and CDR2 is YFSETQ. CDR3: CASSPDPRMLQFF. CDR3 nucleotide sequence: TGCGCCAGCAGCCCCGATCCCCGAATGTTGCAGTTCTTC.

This clonotype was seen ten or more times. The chain links TRBV27 to TRBJ2-3; tentatively, D is TRBD2 (5 bases). The V gene lost 2 bases and the J gene lost 0 bases, with 12 bases spanning the gap. The CDR3 is 16 residues long. CDR1 and CDR2 from the germline V gene are MNHEY and SMNVEV (reference sequence). This CDR3 reads CASSLGLKTSTDTQYF. The DNA of the CDR3 is TGTGCCAGCAGTTTAGGACTCAAAACTAGCACAGATACGCAGTATTTT.

The rearrangement uses TRBV9 and TRBJ2-2; 9 nucleotides match TRBD2. Germline V gives CDR1 SGDLS, CDR2 YYNGEE. The CDR3 is made up of 16 amino acids. The V and J ends lost 0 bases and 4 bases, in that order; junction bases with no gene match: 4. The CDR3 loop reads CASSVDPSGTTGELFF. CDR3 DNA sequence: TGTGCCAGCAGCGTAGATCCTAGCGGGACCACCGGGGAGCTGTTTTTT.

The chain is built from TRBV7-8 and TRBJ2-7, with TRBD2 matching 12 bases. V shed 5 bases and J 7 bases; nucleotides not matched to a gene: 3. CDR1 and CDR2 from the germline V gene are SGHVS and FQNEAQ. This CDR3 region has 13 residues. The CDR3 DNA reads TGTGCCAGCAGCACAGGACTAGCGGGAGAGCAGTACTTC. It specifies CASSTGLAGEQYF.

This clonotype was seen more than once but under ten times. The genes are TRBV5-1 and TRBJ2-2, with D uncertain. V gave up 0 bases and J gave up 5 bases, with 5 bases separating them. This CDR3 is 13 amino acids long. Germline V gives CDR1 SGHRS, CDR2 YFSETQ. The CDR3 nucleotides are TGCGCCAGCAGCTTGGCCTGGACCGGGGAGCTGTTTTTT. As protein: CASSLAWTGELFF.

V and J are TRBV12-3 or TRBV12-4 and TRBJ2-1; no reliable D call. CDR3 length: 14 residues. The ends were cut back, 0 bases at V and 8 bases at J, with 11 bases in the middle. CDR3 DNA sequence: TGTGCCAGCAGTTTAGCGGAGTACTTCGATGAGCAGTTCTTC. Protein product: CASSLAEYFDEQFF.

This clonotype was detected ten times or more. The chain is built from TRBV20-1 and TRBJ2-4; D is unclear. The CDR3 length is 13 residues. Germline V gene data show CDR1 as DFQATT and CDR2 as SNEGSKA (reference sequence). Trimming stripped 3 bases from V and 0 bases from J, with 6 bases between. The CDR3 DNA reads TGCAGTGCTAGGTCTCTAGCCAAAAACATTCAGTACTTC. Translation: CSARSLAKNIQYF.

This clonotype was detected only once. This chain connects TRBV12-3 or TRBV12-4 to TRBJ2-7; TRBD2 matches 9 bases. CDR3 size: 13 residues. V was pared by 5 bases and J by 9 bases, with 8 bases of the junction left unmatched. In DNA, the CDR3 is TGTGCCAGCAGTCCCCCGGGACTAGCAGTGCAGTACTTC. Amino acids: CASSPPGLAVQYF.

This clonotype occurred many times. The chain is built from TRBV29-1 and TRBJ2-3, with a tentative D call TRBD2 (6 bases). The germline V gene has CDR1 SQVTM and CDR2 ANQGSEA. The CDR3 contains 12 residues. The V and J ends lost 8 bases and 2 bases respectively, with 11 bases between them. The CDR3 DNA sequence: TGCAGCTTAAGCGGGTCCACAGATACGCAGTATTTT. It translates to CSLSGSTDTQYF.

The CDR3 DNA sequence: TGTGCCACCAGCAGGGGGGGGACAGGAGACGAGCAGTACTTC. It encodes CATSRGGTGDEQYF. The rearrangement uses TRBV15 and TRBJ2-7, with D possibly TRBD1 on 8 matching bases. There are 14 residues in the CDR3. The V end lost 3 bases, the J end lost 5 bases, and 14 bases lay between the germline ends. Per germline, CDR1 LNHNV and CDR2 YYDKDF (reference sequence).

This chain links TRBV2 with TRBJ2-1; TRBD2 matches at 12 bases. CDR1 and CDR2 from the germline V gene are SNHLY and FYNNEI. After removal of 6 bases from V and 8 bases from J, the junction contained 14 bases not matched to a gene. The CDR3 length is 17 residues. In nucleotides, the CDR3 is TGTGCCAGCAGGGATATGACTAGCGGGAGTTTTCCTGATGAGCAGTTCTTC. Translation gives CASRDMTSGSFPDEQFF.

The chain couples TRBV27 to TRBJ2-3; TRBD2 matches 9 bases. V lost 4 bases to trimming and J lost 5 bases; unmatched junction nucleotides: 13. The CDR3 runs 17 residues. Germline assignment: CDR1 MNHEY and CDR2 SMNVEV (reference sequence). Here the CDR3 DNA reads TGTGCCAGCAGTTCCCTCTCGGTAGCGGGAGTTATAGATACGCAGTATTTT. Protein sequence: CASSSLSVAGVIDTQYF.

The CDR3 sequence is CASSSTSGRWYEQYF. The CDR3 nucleotides are TGTGCCAGCAGCTCCACTAGCGGGAGGTGGTACGAGCAGTACTTC. The chain is built from TRBV7-2 and TRBJ2-7, with TRBD2 matching 12 bases. Per the germline V gene, CDR1 is SGHTA and CDR2 is FQGNSA. V lost 4 bases and J lost 4; bases outside the gene matches: 5. This CDR3 region has 15 residues. Supplemented by reference TRBV7-2 and TRBJ2-7, the full variable domain reads GAGVSQSPSNKVTEKGKDVELRCDPISGHTALYWYRQSLGQGLEFLIYFQGNSAPDKSGLPSDRFSAERTGGSVSTLTIQRTQQEDSAVYLCASSSTSGRWYEQYFGPGTRLTVT.

The DNA for the CDR3 is TGCAGTACTTACGGAATGGCGGTGAACACCGGGGAGCTGTTTTTT. Translation: CSTYGMAVNTGELFF. The gene calls are TRBV20-1 and TRBJ2-2, with no clear D. Germline V gene data show CDR1 as DFQATT and CDR2 as SNEGSKA (reference sequence). The V gene lost 8 bases and the J gene lost 1 base, with 17 bases spanning the gap. The CDR3 extends over 15 amino acids.

This clonotype was picked up many times. V gene TRBV20-1 combines with J gene TRBJ1-3; the D is unclear. This CDR3 has 12 residues. Looked up from germline, CDR1 is DFQATT and CDR2 is SNEGSKA (reference sequence). V gave up 4 bases and J gave up 3 bases, with 7 bases separating them. The DNA of the CDR3 is TGCAGTGCTACCGTACTTGGAAACACCATATATTTT. Its protein product is CSATVLGNTIYF.

This clonotype was counted at least ten times. The rearrangement uses TRBV20-1 and TRBJ2-7, with D perhaps TRBD1 (6 bases). The CDR3 has 14 amino acids. CDR1 DFQATT and CDR2 SNEGSKA come from the germline V gene (reference sequence). With 4 bases removed from V and 4 bases from J, the gap between germline ends came to 17 bases. The CDR3 DNA reads as TGCAGTGCTACTACGTTGGGACATAAATACGAGCAGTACTTC. Translation gives CSATTLGHKYEQYF.

The chain recombines TRBV12-3 or TRBV12-4 with TRBJ2-5; no reliable D call. The V and J ends lost 7 bases and 1 base respectively, with 10 bases between them. The CDR3 has 13 amino acids. CDR3 protein: CASNDGVQETQYF. CDR3 nucleotide sequence: TGTGCCAGCAATGACGGCGTCCAAGAGACCCAGTACTTC.

This clonotype was seen only a few times. This chain connects TRBV20-1 to TRBJ2-2, with 8 nucleotides matching TRBD2. The CDR3 runs to 14 residues. Germline V gene data show CDR1 as DFQATT and CDR2 as SNEGSKA (reference sequence). V shed 5 bases and J 1 base; nucleotides not matched to a gene: 3. The DNA for the CDR3 is TGCAGTGCTGATAGCGGGATGAACACCGGGGAGCTGTTTTTT. It specifies CSADSGMNTGELFF.

This clonotype showed up many times. The chain has TRBV15 and TRBJ2-5; D uncertain. Trimming shortened V by 4 bases and J by 0 bases, and 6 bases separated the two germline ends. Per the germline V gene, CDR1 is LNHNV and CDR2 is YYDKDF (reference sequence). There are 13 residues in the CDR3. CDR3 bases: TGTGCCACCAGCAATAGCCACCAAGAGACCCAGTACTTC. Amino acids: CATSNSHQETQYF. The variable domain in full, with the rest retrieved from reference TRBV15 and TRBJ2-5, is DAMVIQNPRYQVTQFGKPVTLSCSQTLNHNVMYWYQQKSSQAPKLLFHYYDKDFNNEADTPDNFQSRRPNTSFCFLDIRSPGLGDTAMYLCATSNSHQETQYFGPGTRLLVL.

This clonotype was recorded many times. The genes are TRBV20-1 and TRBJ2-7, with D unresolved. CDR3 length: 13 residues. The germline gives CDR1 DFQATT, CDR2 SNEGSKA (reference sequence). Trimming removed 1 base at V and 4 bases at J, with 11 bases between. The CDR3 bases are TGCAGTGCTAGAGGGGTCCCCCTATACGAGCAGTACTTC. Translated, it gives CSARGVPLYEQYF.

This clonotype was picked up a small number of times. The chain combines TRBV4-1 with TRBJ2-6; 8 bases map to TRBD1. The CDR3 is 17 amino acids. Germline V gene lookup returns CDR1 MGHRA and CDR2 YSYEKL. V was clipped by 3 bases and J by 0 bases; unmatched bases: 4. CDR3 DNA: TGCGCCAGCAGCCACGCTACAGGGGGCTCTGGGGCCAACGTCCTGACTTTC. Its protein product is CASSHATGGSGANVLTF.

V is TRBV15 and J is TRBJ2-1, with 11 positions matching TRBD2. Germline V CDR1 and CDR2: LNHNV, YYDKDF (reference sequence). The CDR3 extends over 17 amino acids. Germline trimming cut 1 base from V and 2 bases from J; bases unmatched to any gene: 4. The CDR3 is CATSRAVAGGAYNEQFF. The CDR3 region has the DNA TGTGCCACCAGCAGAGCCGTAGCGGGAGGGGCCTACAATGAGCAGTTCTTC.

This clonotype was observed many times. The CDR3, as DNA: TGTGCCAGCAGTGGGACCGGGGAGCTGTTTTTT. This sequence encodes CASSGTGELFF. The chain combines TRBV12-3 or TRBV12-4 with TRBJ2-2; D not resolved. Trimming left V 5 bases short and J 5 bases short, with 3 bases between. The CDR3 has 11 amino acids.

As concerns this clonotype: At one end, the junction sequence differs from germline, possibly due to a read error. This chain joins TRBV20-1 and TRBJ2-5; 8 nucleotides align to TRBD1. The CDR3 has 14 amino acids. The germline gives CDR1 DFQATT, CDR2 SNEGSKA (reference sequence). The CDR3 coding sequence is TGCTGTGCTAGACGACAGGGGCGAGGAGAGACCCAGTACTTC. This gives the protein CCARRQGRGETQYF.